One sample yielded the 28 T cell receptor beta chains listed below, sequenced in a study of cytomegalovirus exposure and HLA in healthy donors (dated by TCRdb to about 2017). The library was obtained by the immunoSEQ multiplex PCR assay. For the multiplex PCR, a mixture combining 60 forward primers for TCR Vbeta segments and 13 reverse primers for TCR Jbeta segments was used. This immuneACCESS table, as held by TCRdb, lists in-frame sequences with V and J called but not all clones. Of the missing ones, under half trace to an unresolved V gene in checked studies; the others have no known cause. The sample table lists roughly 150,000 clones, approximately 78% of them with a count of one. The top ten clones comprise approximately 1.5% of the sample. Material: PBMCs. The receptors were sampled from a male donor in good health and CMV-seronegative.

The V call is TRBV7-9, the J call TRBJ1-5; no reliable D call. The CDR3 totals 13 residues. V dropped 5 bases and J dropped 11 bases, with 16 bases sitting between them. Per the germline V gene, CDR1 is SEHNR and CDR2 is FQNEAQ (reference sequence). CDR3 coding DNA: TGTGCCAGCAGCAACGTCGTGGGAGAGGCCCAGCATTTT. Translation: CASSNVVGEAQHF.

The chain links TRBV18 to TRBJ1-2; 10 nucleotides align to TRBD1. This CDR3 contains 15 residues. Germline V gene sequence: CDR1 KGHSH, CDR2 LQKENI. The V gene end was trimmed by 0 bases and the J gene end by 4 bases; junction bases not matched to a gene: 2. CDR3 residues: CASSPPTGGGYGYTF. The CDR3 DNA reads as TGTGCCAGCTCACCACCGACAGGGGGCGGCTATGGCTACACCTTC.

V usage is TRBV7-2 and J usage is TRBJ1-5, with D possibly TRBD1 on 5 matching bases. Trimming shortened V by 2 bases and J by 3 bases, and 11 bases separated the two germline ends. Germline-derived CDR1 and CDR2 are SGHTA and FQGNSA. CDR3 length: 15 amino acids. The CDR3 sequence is CASSLSQGNNQPQHF. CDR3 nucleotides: TGTGCCAGCAGCTTAAGTCAGGGAAACAATCAGCCCCAGCATTTT. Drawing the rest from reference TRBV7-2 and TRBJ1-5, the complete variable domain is GAGVSQSPSNKVTEKGKDVELRCDPISGHTALYWYRQSLGQGLEFLIYFQGNSAPDKSGLPSDRFSAERTGGSVSTLTIQRTQQEDSAVYLCASSLSQGNNQPQHFGDGTRLSIL.

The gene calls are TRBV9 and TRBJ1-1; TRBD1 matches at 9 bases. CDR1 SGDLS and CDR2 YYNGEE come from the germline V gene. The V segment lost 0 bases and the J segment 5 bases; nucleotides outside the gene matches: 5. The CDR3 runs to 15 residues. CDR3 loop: CASSVATGTGTEAFF. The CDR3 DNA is TGTGCCAGCAGCGTAGCTACTGGGACAGGGACTGAAGCTTTCTTT.

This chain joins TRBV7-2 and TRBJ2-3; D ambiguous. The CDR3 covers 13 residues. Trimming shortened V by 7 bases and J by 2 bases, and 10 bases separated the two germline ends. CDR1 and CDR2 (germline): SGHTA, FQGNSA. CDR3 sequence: CASNTRVTDTQYF. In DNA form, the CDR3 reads TGTGCCAGCAATACCCGGGTCACAGATACGCAGTATTTT. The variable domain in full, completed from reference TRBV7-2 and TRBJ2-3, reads GAGVSQSPSNKVTEKGKDVELRCDPISGHTALYWYRQSLGQGLEFLIYFQGNSAPDKSGLPSDRFSAERTGGSVSTLTIQRTQQEDSAVYLCASNTRVTDTQYFGPGTRLTVL.

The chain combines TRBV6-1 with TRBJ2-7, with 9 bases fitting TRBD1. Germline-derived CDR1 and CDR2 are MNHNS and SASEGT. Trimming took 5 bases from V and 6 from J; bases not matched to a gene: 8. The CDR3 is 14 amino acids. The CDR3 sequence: CASSQSGTGSEQYF. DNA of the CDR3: TGTGCCAGCAGTCAATCCGGGACAGGGAGCGAGCAGTACTTC.

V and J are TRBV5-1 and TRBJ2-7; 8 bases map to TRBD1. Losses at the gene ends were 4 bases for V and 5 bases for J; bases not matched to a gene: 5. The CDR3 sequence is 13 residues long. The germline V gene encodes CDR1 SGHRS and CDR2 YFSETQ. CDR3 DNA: TGCGCCAGCAGCGTAGACAGGGGACACGAGCAGTACTTC. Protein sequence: CASSVDRGHEQYF. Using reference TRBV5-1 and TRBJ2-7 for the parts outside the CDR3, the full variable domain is KAGVTQTPRYLIKTRGQQVTLSCSPISGHRSVSWYQQTPGQGLQFLFEYFSETQRNKGNFPGRFSGRQFSNSRSEMNVSTLELGDSALYLCASSVDRGHEQYFGPGTRLTVT.

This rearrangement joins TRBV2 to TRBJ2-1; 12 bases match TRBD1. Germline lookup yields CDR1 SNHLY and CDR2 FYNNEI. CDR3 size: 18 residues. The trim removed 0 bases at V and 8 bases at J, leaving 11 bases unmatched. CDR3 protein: CASSEAWGGTGGFHEQFF. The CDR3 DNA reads TGTGCCAGCAGTGAAGCTTGGGGAGGGACAGGGGGCTTCCATGAGCAGTTCTTC.

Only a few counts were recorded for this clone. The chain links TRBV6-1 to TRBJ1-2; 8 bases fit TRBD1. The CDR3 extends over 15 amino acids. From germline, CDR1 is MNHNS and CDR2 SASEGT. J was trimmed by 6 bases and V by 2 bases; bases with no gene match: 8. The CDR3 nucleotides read TGTGCCAGCAGTGAATGGGTCAGGGGGCGGGATGGCTACACCTTC. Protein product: CASSEWVRGRDGYTF.

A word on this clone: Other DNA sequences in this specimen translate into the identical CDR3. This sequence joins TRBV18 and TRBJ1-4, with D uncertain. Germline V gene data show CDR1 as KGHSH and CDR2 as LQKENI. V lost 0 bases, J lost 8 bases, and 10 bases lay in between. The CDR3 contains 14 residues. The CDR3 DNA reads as TGTGCCAGCTCACCACCGGCGGGAAGGGAAAAACTGTTTTTT. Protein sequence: CASSPPAGREKLFF.

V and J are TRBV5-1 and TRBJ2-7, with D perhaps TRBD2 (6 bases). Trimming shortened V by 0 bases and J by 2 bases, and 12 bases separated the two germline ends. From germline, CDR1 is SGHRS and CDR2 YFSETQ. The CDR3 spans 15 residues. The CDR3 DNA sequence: TGCGCCAGCAGCTTGGATGGGGGGTCCCCCTACGAGCAGTACTTC. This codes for CASSLDGGSPYEQYF.

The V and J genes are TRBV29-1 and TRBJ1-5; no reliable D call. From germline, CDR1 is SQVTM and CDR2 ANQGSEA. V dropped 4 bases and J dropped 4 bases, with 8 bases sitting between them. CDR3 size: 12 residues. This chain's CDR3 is CSVGAGNQPQHF. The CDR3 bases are TGCAGCGTTGGAGCGGGTAATCAGCCCCAGCATTTT.

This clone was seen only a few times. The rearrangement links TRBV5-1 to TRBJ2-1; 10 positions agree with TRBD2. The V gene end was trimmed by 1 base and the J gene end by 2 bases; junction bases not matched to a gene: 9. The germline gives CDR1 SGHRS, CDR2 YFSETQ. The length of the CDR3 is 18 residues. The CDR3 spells CASSLQREGRPPYNEQFF. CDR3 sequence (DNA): TGCGCCAGCAGCTTGCAGCGGGAGGGCCGACCCCCCTACAATGAGCAGTTCTTC.

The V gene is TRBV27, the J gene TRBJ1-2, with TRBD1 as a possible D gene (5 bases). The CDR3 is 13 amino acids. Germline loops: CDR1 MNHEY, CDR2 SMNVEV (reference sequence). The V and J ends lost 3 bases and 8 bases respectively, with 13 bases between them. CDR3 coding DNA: TGTGCCAGCAGTTTGGGTGGGGGGTCGGGCTACACCTTC. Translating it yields CASSLGGGSGYTF.

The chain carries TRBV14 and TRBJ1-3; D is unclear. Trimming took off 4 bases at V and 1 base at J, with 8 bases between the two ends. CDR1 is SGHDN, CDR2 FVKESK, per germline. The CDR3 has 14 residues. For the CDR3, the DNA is TGTGCCAGCAGCCCGAGGTGGTCTGGAAACACCATATATTTT. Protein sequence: CASSPRWSGNTIYF. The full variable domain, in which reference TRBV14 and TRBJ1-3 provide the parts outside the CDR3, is EAGVTQFPSHSVIEKGQTVTLRCDPISGHDNLYWYRRVMGKEIKFLLHFVKESKQDESGMPNNRFLAERTGGTYSTLKVQPAELEDSGVYFCASSPRWSGNTIYFGEGSWLTVV.

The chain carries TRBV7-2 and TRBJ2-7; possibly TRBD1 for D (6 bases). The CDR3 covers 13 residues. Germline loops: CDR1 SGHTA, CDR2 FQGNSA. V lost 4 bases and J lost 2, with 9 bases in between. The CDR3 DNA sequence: TGTGCCAGCAGCTCGGGACATACCTACGAGCAGTACTTC. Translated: CASSSGHTYEQYF.

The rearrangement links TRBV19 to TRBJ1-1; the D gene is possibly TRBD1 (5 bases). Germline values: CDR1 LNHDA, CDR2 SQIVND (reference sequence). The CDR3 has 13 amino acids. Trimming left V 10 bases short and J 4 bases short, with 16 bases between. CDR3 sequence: CATQGGVTTEAFF. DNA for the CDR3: TGTGCCACCCAGGGAGGGGTTACCACTGAAGCTTTCTTT.

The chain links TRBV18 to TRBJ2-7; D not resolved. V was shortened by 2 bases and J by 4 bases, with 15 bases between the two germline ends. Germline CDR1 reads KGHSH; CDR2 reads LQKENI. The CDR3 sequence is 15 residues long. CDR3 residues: CASSPFPVTRYEQYF. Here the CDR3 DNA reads TGTGCCAGCTCACCATTCCCAGTCACCAGATACGAGCAGTACTTC.

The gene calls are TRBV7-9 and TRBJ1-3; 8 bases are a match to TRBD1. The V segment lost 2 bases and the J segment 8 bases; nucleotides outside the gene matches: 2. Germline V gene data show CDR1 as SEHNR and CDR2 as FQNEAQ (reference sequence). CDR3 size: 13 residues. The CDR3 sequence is CASSLLQGDTIYF. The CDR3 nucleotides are TGTGCCAGCAGCTTATTACAGGGGGACACCATATATTTT.

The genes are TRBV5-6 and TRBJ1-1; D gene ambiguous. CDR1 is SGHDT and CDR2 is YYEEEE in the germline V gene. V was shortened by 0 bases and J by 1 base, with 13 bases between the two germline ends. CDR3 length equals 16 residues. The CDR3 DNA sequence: TGTGCCAGCAGCTTGGGGCCGCCAGAGGGGAACACTGAAGCTTTCTTT. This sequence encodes CASSLGPPEGNTEAFF.

The CDR3 region is CASSTDREHGYTF. DNA for the CDR3: TGTGCCAGTAGTACCGACAGGGAACATGGCTACACCTTC. V gene TRBV19 combines with J gene TRBJ1-2, with 7 bases fitting TRBD1. The germline gives CDR1 LNHDA, CDR2 SQIVND (reference sequence). The J segment lost 6 bases and the V segment lost 4 bases, leaving 5 bases of the junction unmatched. The CDR3 contains 13 residues.

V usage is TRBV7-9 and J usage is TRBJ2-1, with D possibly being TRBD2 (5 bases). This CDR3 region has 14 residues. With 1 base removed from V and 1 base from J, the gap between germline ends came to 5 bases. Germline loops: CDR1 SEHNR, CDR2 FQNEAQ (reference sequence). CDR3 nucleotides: TGTGCCAGCAGCTTAGGGACTTCCTACAATGAGCAGTTCTTC. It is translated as CASSLGTSYNEQFF. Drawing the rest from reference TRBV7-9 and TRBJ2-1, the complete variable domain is DTGVSQNPRHKITKRGQNVTFRCDPISEHNRLYWYRQTLGQGPEFLTYFQNEAQLEKSRLLSDRFSAERPKGSFSTLEIQRTEQGDSAMYLCASSLGTSYNEQFFGPGTRLTVL.

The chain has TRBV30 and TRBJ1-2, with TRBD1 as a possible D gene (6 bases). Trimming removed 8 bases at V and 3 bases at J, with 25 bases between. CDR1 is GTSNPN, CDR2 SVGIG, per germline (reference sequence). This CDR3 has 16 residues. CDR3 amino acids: CAQTPGTPPHDYGYTF. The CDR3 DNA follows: TGTGCCCAAACACCCGGGACACCGCCCCATGACTATGGCTACACCTTC.

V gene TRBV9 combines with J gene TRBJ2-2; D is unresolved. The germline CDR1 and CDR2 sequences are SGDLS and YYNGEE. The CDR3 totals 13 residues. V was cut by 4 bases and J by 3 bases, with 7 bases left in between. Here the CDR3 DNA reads TGTGCCAGCAGCCCACCGGACACCGGGGAGCTGTTTTTT. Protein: CASSPPDTGELFF.

CDR3 coding DNA: TGCGCCAGCAGCTTGGATGTGACAGGGTACACTGAAGCTTTCTTT. Protein product: CASSLDVTGYTEAFF. The chain couples TRBV5-1 to TRBJ1-1; 7 nucleotides line up with TRBD1. With V trimmed by 0 bases and J by 3 bases, 5 bases remained unmatched. The CDR3 has 15 amino acids. Germline values: CDR1 SGHRS, CDR2 YFSETQ. The variable domain in full, with the rest retrieved from reference TRBV5-1 and TRBJ1-1, is KAGVTQTPRYLIKTRGQQVTLSCSPISGHRSVSWYQQTPGQGLQFLFEYFSETQRNKGNFPGRFSGRQFSNSRSEMNVSTLELGDSALYLCASSLDVTGYTEAFFGQGTRLTVV.

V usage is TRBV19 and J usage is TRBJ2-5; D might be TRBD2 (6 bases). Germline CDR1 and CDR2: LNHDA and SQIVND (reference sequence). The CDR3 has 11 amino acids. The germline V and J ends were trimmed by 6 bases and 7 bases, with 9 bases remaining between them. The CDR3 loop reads CASRKGGTQYF. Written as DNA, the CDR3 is TGTGCCAGTAGGAAGGGAGGGACCCAGTACTTC.

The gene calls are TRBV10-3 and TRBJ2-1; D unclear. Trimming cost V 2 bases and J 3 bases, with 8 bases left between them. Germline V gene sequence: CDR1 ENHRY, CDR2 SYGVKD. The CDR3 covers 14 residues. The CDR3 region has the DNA TGTGCCATCAGTGAGGGGCAGAACTACAATGAGCAGTTCTTC. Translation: CAISEGQNYNEQFF.

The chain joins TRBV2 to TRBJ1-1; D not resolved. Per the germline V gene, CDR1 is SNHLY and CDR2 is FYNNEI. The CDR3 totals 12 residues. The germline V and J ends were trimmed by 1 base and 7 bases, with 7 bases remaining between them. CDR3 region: CASSEGRFEAFF. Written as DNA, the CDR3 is TGTGCCAGCAGTGAAGGCAGGTTTGAAGCTTTCTTT.